This T cell receptor (beta chain) appears in the sequencing data of a study of graft-versus-host responses after intestinal transplantation. Overall study context: Transplants given to recipients were multivisceral, liver-intestinal, or isolated intestinal.

Some clones are missing from TCRdb's copy, which holds only in-frame ones; the method was immunoSEQ multiplex PCR. The sample carries around 110,000 clones, 90% recorded once. Remarks on this clone: Its antigen is not known.

J gave up 4 bases and V 0 bases, and 7 bases lay outside the gene matches. Looked up from germline, CDR1 is SGHDN and CDR2 is FVKESK. CDR3 size: 16 residues. General study findings and limits: GvH clonotypes were identified within recipient marrow, with a subset emerging first in ileum or blood. The study associated peak circulating GvH clone levels with early post-transplant HvG declines.

The rearrangement links TRBV14 to TRBJ1-1; TRBD1 matches at 8 bases. The clonotype originates from a human donor who received an intestinal transplant. Specimen: unstimulated CD4+ T cells sorted from spleen or lymph node cells, collected before intestinal transplant. CDR3 protein: CASSQEWGQVRTEAFF. The CDR3 bases are TGTGCCAGCAGCCAAGAGTGGGGACAGGTCCGCACTGAAGCTTTCTTT. The variable domain in full, with the rest retrieved from reference TRBV14 and TRBJ1-1, is EAGVTQFPSHSVIEKGQTVTLRCDPISGHDNLYWYRRVMGKEIKFLLHFVKESKQDESGMPNNRFLAERTGGTYSTLKVQPAELEDSGVYFCASSQEWGQVRTEAFFGQGTRLTVV.